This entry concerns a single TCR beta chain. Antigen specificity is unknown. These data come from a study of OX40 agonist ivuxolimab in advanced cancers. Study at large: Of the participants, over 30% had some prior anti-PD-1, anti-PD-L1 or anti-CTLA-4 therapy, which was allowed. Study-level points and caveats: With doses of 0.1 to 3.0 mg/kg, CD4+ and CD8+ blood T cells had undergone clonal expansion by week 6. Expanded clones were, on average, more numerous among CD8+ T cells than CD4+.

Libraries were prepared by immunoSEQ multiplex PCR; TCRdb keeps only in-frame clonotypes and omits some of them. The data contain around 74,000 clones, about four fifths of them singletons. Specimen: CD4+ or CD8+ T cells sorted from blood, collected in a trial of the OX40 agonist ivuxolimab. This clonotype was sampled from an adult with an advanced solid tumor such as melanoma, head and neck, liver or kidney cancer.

CDR3 coding DNA: TGCGCCAGCAGCCAAGAACCTACAGGGCCCTACTATGGCTACACCTTC. Protein sequence: CASSQEPTGPYYGYTF. This chain connects TRBV4-3 to TRBJ1-2; D may be TRBD1 (6 bases). This CDR3 has 16 residues. Germline CDR1 LGHNA, CDR2 YSLEER. V lost 0 bases and J lost 3, with 14 bases in between.